The 24 T cell receptor beta chains given below trace back to one sample, sequenced in a study of T cell responses to AZD1222 COVID-19 vaccine. Some clones are missing from TCRdb's copy, which holds only in-frame ones; the method was immunoSEQ multiplex PCR. The profile shows about 160,000 clones, approximately 88% of them singletons. Sequenced material: peripheral blood, taken 28 days after the second AZD1222 dose. The receptors come from an adult who received the AZD1222 COVID-19 vaccine.

The chain carries TRBV2 and TRBJ1-2; possibly TRBD1 for D (6 bases). Germline loops: CDR1 SNHLY, CDR2 FYNNEI. The CDR3 totals 14 residues. Trimming took 8 bases from V and 5 from J, leaving 18 bases between them. Here the CDR3 reads CASAGRGAGYGYTF. CDR3 nucleotide sequence: TGTGCCAGCGCGGGGCGGGGGGCTGGATATGGCTACACCTTC.

The J gene is TRBJ1-2, the V gene TRBV9; the match to TRBD1 covers 11 bases. The CDR3 is 16 amino acids. With V trimmed by 5 bases and J by 0 bases, 6 bases remained unmatched. Germline lookup yields CDR1 SGDLS and CDR2 YYNGEE. CDR3 sequence (DNA): TGTGCCAGCAGATTGGGACAGGGGGGTGCTAACTATGGCTACACCTTC. Protein product: CASRLGQGGANYGYTF. Full variable domain (missing parts from reference TRBV9 and TRBJ1-2): DSGVTQTPKHLITATGQRVTLRCSPRSGDLSVYWYQQSLDQGLQFLIQYYNGEERAKGNILERFSAQQFPDLHSELNLSSLELGDSALYFCASRLGQGGANYGYTFGSGTRLTVV.

V gene TRBV9 combines with J gene TRBJ2-1; D unresolved. The CDR3 totals 13 residues. Trimming removed 3 bases at V and 7 bases at J, with 11 bases between. Germline V gene data show CDR1 as SGDLS and CDR2 as YYNGEE. The CDR3, as DNA: TGTGCCAGCAGCGCCCATCCCAGAAATGAGCAGTTCTTC. Encoded protein: CASSAHPRNEQFF.

This sequence joins TRBV4-1 and TRBJ1-5, with no clear D. The CDR3 contains 14 residues. Trimming took 0 bases from V and 9 from J, leaving 12 bases between them. CDR1 MGHRA and CDR2 YSYEKL come from the germline V gene. The CDR3, as DNA: TGCGCCAGCAGCCAAGACGCAGGCTATGGGCCCCAGCATTTT. The encoded protein is CASSQDAGYGPQHF.

V is TRBV3-1 (or the pseudogene TRBV3-2) and J is TRBJ2-2; the match to TRBD1 covers 7 bases. V shed 2 bases, J shed 6 bases, and the junction held 3 bases outside the gene matches. Germline lookup yields CDR1 LGHDT and CDR2 YNNKEL (reference sequence). This CDR3 spans 14 amino acids. As DNA, the CDR3 is TGTGCCAGCAGCCAACCCGACAGGGCCGGGGAGCTGTTTTTT. It codes for CASSQPDRAGELFF.

The chain carries TRBV18 and TRBJ2-6, with TRBD1 matching 8 bases. This CDR3 contains 18 residues. Germline lookup yields CDR1 KGHSH and CDR2 LQKENI. V shed 1 base and J 0 bases; nucleotides not matched to a gene: 5. The CDR3 bases are TGTGCCAGCTCACCACGAGCAGGGGGCGTCTCTGGGGCCAACGTCCTGACTTTC. Translation gives CASSPRAGGVSGANVLTF.

The chain carries TRBV28 and TRBJ1-5; 7 nucleotides agree with TRBD1. The CDR3 is 15 amino acids. CDR1 is MDHEN and CDR2 is SYDVKM in the germline V gene. The V segment lost 6 bases and the J segment 0 bases; nucleotides outside the gene matches: 5. CDR3: CASSRDSLSNQPQHF. CDR3 bases: TGTGCCAGCAGCCGGGACAGCCTTAGCAATCAGCCCCAGCATTTT.

The chain uses TRBV2 and TRBJ2-2, with D perhaps matching TRBD2 (5 bases). The V end was cut by 6 bases, the J end by 7 bases, with 24 bases between. The CDR3 spans 17 residues. The germline V gene encodes CDR1 SNHLY and CDR2 FYNNEI. The CDR3 DNA reads TGTGCCAGCAGCCCGGAGGCCTTAATGAATGGTAACGGGGAGCTGTTTTTT. Translated: CASSPEALMNGNGELFF.

The V gene is TRBV5-6, the J gene TRBJ1-2; D uncertain. V gave up 3 bases and J gave up 7 bases, with 10 bases separating them. CDR1 is SGHDT, CDR2 YYEEEE, per germline. CDR3 length: 12 residues. The CDR3 reads CASSSNRGGYTF. The CDR3 DNA is TGTGCCAGCAGCTCAAACCGGGGTGGCTACACCTTC.

The chain employs TRBV7-9 and TRBJ1-2; D is uncertain. The CDR3 sequence is 13 residues long. The germline V gene has CDR1 SEHNR and CDR2 FQNEAQ (reference sequence). Trimming stripped 5 bases from V and 5 bases from J, with 12 bases between. CDR3 region: CASSLRATYGYTF. DNA of the CDR3: TGTGCCAGCAGCCTCCGGGCCACATATGGCTACACCTTC.

This clone was detected only once. Other nucleotide sequences from this sample produce the same CDR3. The V call is TRBV20-1, the J call TRBJ2-7, with D unclear. V lost 4 bases, J lost 2 bases, and 6 bases lay in between. The CDR3 extends over 11 amino acids. The V gene's germline CDR1 is DFQATT and CDR2 SNEGSKA (reference sequence). The CDR3 DNA sequence: TGCAGTGCTATCCTAACCTACGAGCAGTACTTC. It encodes CSAILTYEQYF.

The gene calls are TRBV4-3 and TRBJ1-2, with D unresolved. V dropped 1 base and J dropped 4 bases, with 10 bases sitting between them. CDR3 length: 14 residues. Germline lookup yields CDR1 LGHNA and CDR2 YSLEER. In nucleotides, the CDR3 is TGCGCCAGCAGCCAAGTGGGGAACTTCTATGGCTACACCTTC. This encodes CASSQVGNFYGYTF.

The V gene is TRBV3-1 (or the pseudogene TRBV3-2), the J gene TRBJ1-2; 11 positions match TRBD1. The germline V gene encodes CDR1 LGHDT and CDR2 YNNKEL (reference sequence). This CDR3 is 15 amino acids long. V trimming: 4 bases; J trimming: 4 bases; junction bases outside the gene matches: 5. The CDR3 loop is CASSPRTGGGYGYTF. The CDR3 DNA follows: TGTGCCAGCAGCCCGAGGACAGGGGGCGGCTATGGCTACACCTTC.

J is TRBJ2-2 and V is TRBV3-1 (or the pseudogene TRBV3-2), with a tentative D call TRBD1 (5 bases). This CDR3 is built from 17 residues. The germline V gene encodes CDR1 LGHDT and CDR2 YNNKEL (reference sequence). Deletions cut 4 bases from V and 4 bases from J, with 19 bases between. CDR3 in amino acids: CASSLTGAGVGTGELFF. The DNA for the CDR3 is TGTGCCAGCAGCCTCACTGGGGCAGGTGTGGGCACCGGGGAGCTGTTTTTT.

The J gene is TRBJ1-1, the V gene TRBV5-6; 8 bases match TRBD1. The CDR3 is made up of 18 amino acids. Germline V CDR1 and CDR2: SGHDT, YYEEEE. Losses at the gene ends were 4 bases for V and 0 bases for J; bases not matched to a gene: 14. This CDR3 reads CASSLGQGLLLMNTEAFF. DNA for the CDR3: TGTGCCAGCAGCCTAGGACAGGGCTTACTATTAATGAACACTGAAGCTTTCTTT.

The chain combines TRBV7-9 with TRBJ1-2; the D gene is possibly TRBD1 (5 bases). V gave up 4 bases and J gave up 3 bases, with 9 bases separating them. The length of the CDR3 is 13 residues. CDR1 SEHNR and CDR2 FQNEAQ come from the germline V gene (reference sequence). This chain's CDR3 is CASSSDSDYGYTF. The CDR3, as DNA: TGTGCCAGCAGCTCCGACAGTGACTATGGCTACACCTTC.

The V gene is TRBV7-8, the J gene TRBJ1-4; possibly TRBD1 for D (5 bases). CDR1 is SGHVS and CDR2 is FQNEAQ in the germline V gene. The CDR3 extends over 14 amino acids. V lost 5 bases and J 5 bases, leaving 12 bases between the germline ends. CDR3 nucleotides: TGTGCCAGCAGCCCAGGGACGAGGAATGAAAAACTGTTTTTT. Its translation: CASSPGTRNEKLFF. Variable domain in full (rest from reference TRBV7-8 and TRBJ1-4): GAGVSQSPRYKVAKRGQDVALRCDPISGHVSLFWYQQALGQGPEFLTYFQNEAQLDKSGLPSDRFFAERPEGSVSTLKIQRTQQEDSAVYLCASSPGTRNEKLFFGSGTQLSVL.

The chain joins TRBV20-1 to TRBJ1-1; the D is unclear. The V and J ends lost 3 bases and 4 bases respectively, with 12 bases between them. Germline-derived CDR1 and CDR2 are DFQATT and SNEGSKA (reference sequence). The CDR3 contains 13 residues. The CDR3 sequence: CSASVQVGTEAFF. The CDR3 DNA sequence: TGCAGTGCTAGTGTTCAGGTGGGCACTGAAGCTTTCTTT.

The J gene is TRBJ1-2, the V gene TRBV29-1, with a weak D call TRBD1 (6 bases). CDR1 is SQVTM and CDR2 is ANQGSEA in the germline V gene. Trimming took 4 bases from V and 7 from J, leaving 10 bases between them. This CDR3 region has 11 residues. The DNA of the CDR3 is TGCAGCGTTGTAGGGGGAGGTGGCTACACCTTC. Amino acid sequence: CSVVGGGGYTF.

The chain combines TRBV19 with TRBJ1-3; 7 bases map to TRBD1. This CDR3 contains 13 residues. Germline CDR1 is LNHDA and CDR2 is SQIVND (reference sequence). Unmatched junction bases numbered 5, after V lost 4 bases and J lost 8 bases. The CDR3 DNA is TGTGCCAGTAGTACCCGACAGGGTTACACCATATATTTT. Amino acid sequence: CASSTRQGYTIYF. Supplemented by reference TRBV19 and TRBJ1-3, the full variable domain reads DGGITQSPKYLFRKEGQNVTLSCEQNLNHDAMYWYRQDPGQGLRLIYYSQIVNDFQKGDIAEGYSVSREKKESFPLTVTSAQKNPTAFYLCASSTRQGYTIYFGEGSWLTVV.

The chain employs TRBV2 and TRBJ1-5; TRBD1 is a possible D gene (6 bases). Between the trimmed V and J ends, which lost 9 bases and 4 bases, there was a span of 13 bases. CDR3 length equals 13 residues. CDR1 and CDR2 from the germline V gene are SNHLY and FYNNEI. The CDR3 spells CARAGGKNQPQHF. CDR3 bases: TGTGCCAGAGCCGGGGGCAAAAATCAGCCCCAGCATTTT.

This sequence joins TRBV6-6 and TRBJ1-1; D might be TRBD1 (6 bases). CDR3 length: 15 residues. Germline CDR1 is MNHNY and CDR2 is SVGAGI (reference sequence). The V end was cut by 2 bases, the J end by 1 base, with 11 bases between. The CDR3 reads CASSYPPDRNTEAFF. CDR3 DNA: TGTGCCAGCAGTTACCCACCGGACAGGAACACTGAAGCTTTCTTT.

The chain couples TRBV27 to TRBJ1-2, with 8 bases identical to TRBD1. From germline, CDR1 is MNHEY and CDR2 SMNVEV (reference sequence). J gave up 6 bases and V 5 bases, and 5 bases lay outside the gene matches. CDR3 size: 13 residues. The CDR3, as DNA: TGTGCCAGCAGTCTAAACAGGGGGGATGGCTACACCTTC. Its translation: CASSLNRGDGYTF.

The chain joins TRBV29-1 to TRBJ1-3; D may be TRBD1 (5 bases). Germline CDR1 SQVTM, CDR2 ANQGSEA. V lost 4 bases, J lost 1 base, and 11 bases lay in between. The CDR3 is 14 residues long. CDR3 protein: CSVGGRGSGNTIYF. Written as DNA, the CDR3 is TGCAGCGTTGGCGGGCGGGGGTCTGGAAACACCATATATTTT.